This section outlines one T cell receptor beta chain sequence together with its context. Germline assignment: CDR1 MGHRA and CDR2 YSYEKL. Trimming removed 0 bases from V and 0 bases from J, with 12 bases in between. The CDR3 has 18 residues. TCRdb keeps only in-frame clones here, not all; method: immunoSEQ multiplex PCR. The data hold about 80,000 clones, with roughly 90% observed a single time. The sample originates from a study of control samples from healthy donors and cancer patients. Sample: blood. V gene TRBV4-1 combines with J gene TRBJ1-6, with D unclear. This sequence originates from a man aged 50 or older in good health. The CDR3: CASSQDSGSSSYNSPLHF. CDR3 nucleotide sequence: TGCGCCAGCAGCCAAGATTCCGGGAGCAGCTCCTATAATTCACCCCTCCACTTT.